Below are 24 T cell receptor beta chains sequenced from a single sample in a study of blood T cell dynamics during melanoma immunotherapy. The protocol was immunoSEQ multiplex PCR, while the TCRdb copy is restricted to in-frame clones and leaves out a portion. Found here are 20,000 to 25,000 clones, around 92% of them singletons; the top ten hold roughly 1.1%. Documented time point: pre-treatment baseline. The source was blood, collected from a patient treated with checkpoint blockade. Receptor source: a human donor with melanoma.

V usage is TRBV5-1 and J usage is TRBJ2-1; TRBD2 might be the D (6 bases). Germline V gene sequence: CDR1 SGHRS, CDR2 YFSETQ. The V gene lost 1 base and the J gene lost 2 bases, with 10 bases spanning the gap. This CDR3 comprises 15 residues. The CDR3 sequence is CASSLQTGAYNEQFF. CDR3 coding DNA: TGCGCCAGCAGCTTGCAAACGGGGGCCTACAATGAGCAGTTCTTC.

The V and J genes are TRBV7-2 and TRBJ1-1, with TRBD1 matching over 9 bases. Per germline, CDR1 SGHTA and CDR2 FQGNSA. This CDR3 has 15 residues. The V segment lost 4 bases and the J segment 2 bases; nucleotides outside the gene matches: 5. The CDR3 DNA sequence: TGTGCCAGCAGCTCCAAGGGACAGGGTAACACTGAAGCTTTCTTT. Encoded protein: CASSSKGQGNTEAFF.

In its sample, this clone was seen once. This chain connects TRBV18 to TRBJ2-2; possibly TRBD1 for D (5 bases). This CDR3 contains 15 residues. Trimming left V 4 bases short and J 0 bases short, with 9 bases between. From germline, CDR1 is KGHSH and CDR2 LQKENI. In DNA, the CDR3 is TGTGCCAGCTCACGACAGTGGGCGAACACCGGGGAGCTGTTTTTT. It specifies CASSRQWANTGELFF.

The chain couples TRBV7-9 to TRBJ2-5, with D unresolved. V lost 7 bases and J lost 0, with 15 bases in between. This CDR3 is built from 15 residues. The germline V gene encodes CDR1 SEHNR and CDR2 FQNEAQ (reference sequence). The CDR3 sequence is CASIKAQTYQETQYF. CDR3 DNA: TGTGCCAGCATTAAGGCGCAGACGTACCAAGAGACCCAGTACTTC.

The V call is TRBV6-5, the J call TRBJ1-3, with D possibly matching TRBD1 (5 bases). From germline, CDR1 is MNHEY and CDR2 SVGAGI. The CDR3 consists of 15 residues. V lost 9 bases, J lost 0 bases, and 15 bases lay in between. The CDR3 region is CASAGTTDSGNTIYF. CDR3 in DNA: TGTGCCAGTGCAGGGACTACGGACTCTGGAAACACCATATATTTT.

This clone was counted once. The rearrangement uses TRBV13 and TRBJ2-1, with 12 bases fitting TRBD2. V lost 5 bases, J lost 10 bases, and 9 bases stayed unmatched. CDR3 length equals 15 residues. Germline V gives CDR1 PRHDT, CDR2 FYEKMQ (reference sequence). CDR3 loop: CASSARLAGEDEQFF. The CDR3, as DNA: TGTGCCAGCAGCGCCAGACTAGCGGGGGAGGACGAGCAGTTCTTC.

The chain couples TRBV7-8 to TRBJ1-2; D is undetermined. Germline lookup yields CDR1 SGHVS and CDR2 FQNEAQ. The CDR3 is 15 amino acids. Trimming stripped 1 base from V and 3 bases from J, with 12 bases between. CDR3 amino acids: CASSLDPREYYGYTF. CDR3 coding DNA: TGTGCCAGCAGCTTAGATCCCCGAGAGTACTATGGCTACACCTTC. Full variable domain (missing parts from reference TRBV7-8 and TRBJ1-2): GAGVSQSPRYKVAKRGQDVALRCDPISGHVSLFWYQQALGQGPEFLTYFQNEAQLDKSGLPSDRFFAERPEGSVSTLKIQRTQQEDSAVYLCASSLDPREYYGYTFGSGTRLTVV.

The V and J genes are TRBV11-2 and TRBJ1-5; possibly TRBD1 for D (5 bases). The CDR3 totals 14 residues. CDR1 is SGHAT and CDR2 is FQNNGV in the germline V gene. Trimming took off 5 bases at V and 2 bases at J, with 10 bases between the two ends. This CDR3 reads CASSQGAGNQPQHF. CDR3 DNA: TGTGCCAGCAGCCAGGGTGCTGGCAATCAGCCCCAGCATTTT.

The chain is built from TRBV27 and TRBJ2-7; 10 bases agree with TRBD2. In germline, CDR1 is MNHEY, CDR2 SMNVEV (reference sequence). The CDR3 is made up of 14 amino acids. Unmatched junction bases numbered 9, after V lost 4 bases and J lost 9 bases. CDR3 nucleotide sequence: TGTGCCAGCAGTTCCCTAGCGGGAGAAGTATGGCAGTACTTC. Residues: CASSSLAGEVWQYF.

The gene calls are TRBV7-8 and TRBJ1-4; no clear D gene. Germline V gene sequence: CDR1 SGHVS, CDR2 FQNEAQ. CDR3 size: 14 residues. V dropped 5 bases and J dropped 7 bases, with 14 bases sitting between them. CDR3 residues: CASSPRAPGEKLFF. The CDR3 nucleotides are TGTGCCAGCAGCCCTCGGGCCCCTGGTGAAAAACTGTTTTTT.

The chain's CDR3 is CASSMGQHRTFTDTQYF. In DNA, the CDR3 is TGCGCCAGCAGCATGGGACAGCATAGGACTTTCACAGATACGCAGTATTTT. The rearrangement links TRBV5-1 to TRBJ2-3; 7 nucleotides line up with TRBD1. The CDR3 loop spans 17 amino acids. J gave up 2 bases and V 4 bases, and 13 bases lay outside the gene matches. CDR1 is SGHRS and CDR2 is YFSETQ in the germline V gene.

The CDR3 is CASSVGASGAGTDTQYF. CDR3 sequence (DNA): TGTGCCAGCAGCGTAGGGGCTAGCGGAGCCGGCACAGATACGCAGTATTTT. The J gene is TRBJ2-3, the V gene TRBV9, with 7 bases fitting TRBD2. The CDR3 sequence is 17 residues long. V lost 0 bases to trimming and J lost 1 base; unmatched junction nucleotides: 8. From germline, CDR1 is SGDLS and CDR2 YYNGEE.

The chain combines TRBV7-2 with TRBJ2-3; TRBD2 matches at 10 bases. The CDR3 is 17 amino acids. J was trimmed by 1 base and V by 2 bases; bases with no gene match: 6. Germline CDR1 and CDR2: SGHTA and FQGNSA. The CDR3 nucleotides are TGTGCCAGCAGCTTACGAGCGGGAGGGCCGGGCACAGATACGCAGTATTTT. As protein: CASSLRAGGPGTDTQYF.

This clone has just a few counts. The V and J genes are TRBV5-1 and TRBJ1-6; 9 bases are a match to TRBD1. Germline V gene lookup returns CDR1 SGHRS and CDR2 YFSETQ. This CDR3 has 15 amino acids. With V trimmed by 3 bases and J by 7 bases, 5 bases remained unmatched. This CDR3 reads CASSSPGTGNSPLHF. Here the CDR3 DNA reads TGCGCCAGCAGCTCTCCCGGGACAGGGAATTCACCCCTCCACTTT.

The V and J genes are TRBV2 and TRBJ1-2; D is unclear. This CDR3 is built from 14 residues. Between the trimmed V and J ends, which lost 7 bases and 8 bases, there was a span of 20 bases. Germline CDR1 SNHLY, CDR2 FYNNEI. This CDR3 reads CASTPGGNRLGYTF. As DNA, the CDR3 is TGTGCCAGCACCCCTGGCGGGAATCGGTTGGGCTACACCTTC.

The chain carries TRBV6-5 and TRBJ1-3, with 9 positions matching TRBD1. Germline loops: CDR1 MNHEY, CDR2 SVGAGI. With 4 bases clipped from V and 5 bases from J, the junction kept 6 bases outside the gene matches. This CDR3 is 15 amino acids long. In DNA, the CDR3 is TGTGCCAGCAGTTCCCCCGGGACAGGGCGAAACACCATATATTTT. It specifies CASSSPGTGRNTIYF.

V usage is TRBV9 and J usage is TRBJ1-3; D is undetermined. The ends were cut back, 3 bases at V and 0 bases at J, with 7 bases in the middle. The germline CDR1 and CDR2 sequences are SGDLS and YYNGEE. This CDR3 is built from 14 residues. This CDR3 is CASSALGSGNTIYF. For the CDR3, the DNA is TGTGCCAGCAGCGCCCTCGGCTCTGGAAACACCATATATTTT.

The chain couples TRBV7-9 to TRBJ1-1; the match to TRBD1 covers 11 bases. This CDR3 comprises 15 residues. The trim removed 3 bases at V and 0 bases at J, leaving 0 bases unmatched. The germline CDR1 and CDR2 sequences are SEHNR and FQNEAQ (reference sequence). CDR3 sequence (DNA): TGTGCCAGCAGCTTGGGACAGGGGGTGAACACTGAAGCTTTCTTT. It specifies CASSLGQGVNTEAFF.

This chain joins TRBV5-5 and TRBJ1-4, with D perhaps TRBD1 (6 bases). The V end lost 4 bases, the J end lost 5 bases, and 12 bases lay between the germline ends. Germline V lookup: CDR1 SGHKS, CDR2 YYEKEE (reference sequence). The CDR3 has 14 residues. This chain's CDR3 is CASSAGTMNEKLFF. In DNA, the CDR3 is TGTGCCAGCAGCGCAGGGACAATGAATGAAAAACTGTTTTTT.

The chain employs TRBV10-3 and TRBJ2-1, with TRBD2 as a possible D gene (6 bases). The CDR3 loop spans 13 amino acids. The V end was cut by 9 bases, the J end by 2 bases, with 11 bases between. Germline-derived CDR1 and CDR2 are ENHRY and SYGVKD. CDR3 protein: CAIWRDPYNEQFF. The CDR3 DNA reads TGTGCCATTTGGAGGGATCCCTACAATGAGCAGTTCTTC.

The chain employs TRBV30 and TRBJ2-7; weak D call: TRBD1 (6 bases). Trimming pared 3 bases from V and 3 bases from J, leaving 9 bases between. Germline assignment: CDR1 GTSNPN and CDR2 SVGIG (reference sequence). The CDR3 has 12 residues. DNA for the CDR3: TGTGCCTGGAGGCACAGGGTCTACGAGCAGTACTTC. It specifies CAWRHRVYEQYF.

The rearrangement links TRBV5-1 to TRBJ1-1; a weak D match, TRBD1 (5 bases). Germline V gene data show CDR1 as SGHRS and CDR2 as YFSETQ. The CDR3 sequence is 14 residues long. Trimming stripped 5 bases from V and 5 bases from J, with 16 bases between. The CDR3 loop is CASRADAGGTEAFF. The CDR3 DNA sequence: TGCGCCAGCAGGGCGGATGCGGGGGGAACTGAAGCTTTCTTT.

The chain carries TRBV2 and TRBJ1-1, with unresolved D. Germline values: CDR1 SNHLY, CDR2 FYNNEI. The V gene lost 4 bases and the J gene lost 0 bases, with 6 bases spanning the gap. The CDR3 is made up of 13 amino acids. The CDR3 protein is CASSAPLNTEAFF. CDR3 nucleotide sequence: TGTGCCAGCAGTGCTCCACTGAACACTGAAGCTTTCTTT.

This chain links TRBV7-2 with TRBJ1-1; TRBD1 matches at 11 bases. The CDR3 loop spans 15 amino acids. Looked up from germline, CDR1 is SGHTA and CDR2 is FQGNSA. The V segment lost 5 bases and the J segment 1 base; nucleotides outside the gene matches: 3. The CDR3 is CASSKGTGGNTEAFF. DNA for the CDR3: TGTGCCAGCAGCAAAGGGACAGGGGGGAACACTGAAGCTTTCTTT.